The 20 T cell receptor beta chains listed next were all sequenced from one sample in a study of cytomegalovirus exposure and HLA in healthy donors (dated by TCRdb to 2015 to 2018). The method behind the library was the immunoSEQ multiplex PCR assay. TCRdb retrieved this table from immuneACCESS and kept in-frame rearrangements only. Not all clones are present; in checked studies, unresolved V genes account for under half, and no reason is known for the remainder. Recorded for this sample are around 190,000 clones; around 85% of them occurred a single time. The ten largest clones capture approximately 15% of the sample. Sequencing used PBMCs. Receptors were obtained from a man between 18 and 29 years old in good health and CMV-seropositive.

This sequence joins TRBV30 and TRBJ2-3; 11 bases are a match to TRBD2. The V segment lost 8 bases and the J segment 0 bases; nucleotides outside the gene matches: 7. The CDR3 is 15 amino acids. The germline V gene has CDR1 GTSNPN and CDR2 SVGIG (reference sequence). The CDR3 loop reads CAGRLAGTSTDTQYF. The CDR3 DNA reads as TGTGCCGGTCGACTAGCGGGGACTAGCACAGATACGCAGTATTTT.

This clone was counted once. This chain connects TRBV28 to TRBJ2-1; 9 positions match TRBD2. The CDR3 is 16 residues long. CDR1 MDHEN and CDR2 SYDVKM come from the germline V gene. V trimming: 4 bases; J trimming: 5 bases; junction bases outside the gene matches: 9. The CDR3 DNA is TGTGCCAGCAGTTCGCCCGGGACTAGCAGAGACAATGAGCAGTTCTTC. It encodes CASSSPGTSRDNEQFF. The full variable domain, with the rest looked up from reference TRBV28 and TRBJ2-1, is DVKVTQSSRYLVKRTGEKVFLECVQDMDHENMFWYRQDPGLGLRLIYFSYDVKMKEKGDIPEGYSVSREKKERFSLILESASTNQTSMYLCASSSPGTSRDNEQFFGPGTRLTVL.

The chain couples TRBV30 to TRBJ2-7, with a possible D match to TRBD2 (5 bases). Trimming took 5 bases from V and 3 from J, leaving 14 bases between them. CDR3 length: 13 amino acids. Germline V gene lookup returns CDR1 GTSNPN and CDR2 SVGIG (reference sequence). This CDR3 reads CAWSEGEGYEQYF. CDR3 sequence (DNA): TGTGCCTGGTCAGAGGGAGAGGGCTACGAGCAGTACTTC.

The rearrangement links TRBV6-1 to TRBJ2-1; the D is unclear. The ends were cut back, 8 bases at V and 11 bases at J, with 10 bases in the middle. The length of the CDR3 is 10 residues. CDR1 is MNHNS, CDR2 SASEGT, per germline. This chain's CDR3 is CASRQLKQFF. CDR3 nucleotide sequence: TGTGCCAGCCGACAACTTAAGCAGTTCTTC.

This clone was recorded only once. The CDR3, as DNA: TGTGCCAGCAGCTCGTGGGACAGTCAGACCCAGTACTTC. This gives the protein CASSSWDSQTQYF. V usage is TRBV7-3 and J usage is TRBJ2-5; TRBD1 matches 7 bases. J lost 6 bases, V lost 4 bases, and 5 bases had no gene match. The CDR3 sequence is 13 residues long. In germline, CDR1 is SGHTA, CDR2 FQGTGA.

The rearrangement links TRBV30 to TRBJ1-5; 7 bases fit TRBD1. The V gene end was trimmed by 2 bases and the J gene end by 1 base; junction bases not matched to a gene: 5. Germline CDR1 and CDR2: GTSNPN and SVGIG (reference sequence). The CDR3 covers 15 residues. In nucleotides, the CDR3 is TGTGCCTGGAGTCCAGGGGACAGCAGCAATCAGCCCCAGCATTTT. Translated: CAWSPGDSSNQPQHF. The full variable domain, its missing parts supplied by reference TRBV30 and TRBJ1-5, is SQTIHQWPATLVQPVGSPLSLECTVEGTSNPNLYWYRQAAGRGLQLLFYSVGIGQISSEVPQNLSASRPQDRQFILSSKKLLLSDSGFYLCAWSPGDSSNQPQHFGDGTRLSIL.

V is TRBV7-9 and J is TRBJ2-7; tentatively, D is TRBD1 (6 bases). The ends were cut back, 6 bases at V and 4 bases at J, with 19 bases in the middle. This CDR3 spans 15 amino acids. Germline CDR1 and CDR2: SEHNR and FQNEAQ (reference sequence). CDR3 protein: CASSSTGIVRYEQYF. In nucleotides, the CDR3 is TGTGCCAGCAGTTCTACAGGGATTGTTCGGTACGAGCAGTACTTC.

This CDR3 is CASSLDSRLELGGELFF. CDR3 DNA: TGTGCCAGCAGCTTAGATTCACGACTAGAATTGGGCGGGGAGCTGTTTTTT. The chain uses TRBV11-2 and TRBJ2-2, with a weak D call TRBD2 (6 bases). Trimming took 0 bases from V and 7 from J, leaving 18 bases between them. CDR3 length: 17 amino acids. Germline V gene data show CDR1 as SGHAT and CDR2 as FQNNGV.

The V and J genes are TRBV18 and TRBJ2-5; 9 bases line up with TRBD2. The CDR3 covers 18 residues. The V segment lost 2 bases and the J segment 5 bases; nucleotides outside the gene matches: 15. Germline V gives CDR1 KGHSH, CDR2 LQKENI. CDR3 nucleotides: TGTGCCAGCTCACCATTCCCAGCGGGGGGTCCCGGTTCGGAGACCCAGTACTTC. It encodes CASSPFPAGGPGSETQYF.

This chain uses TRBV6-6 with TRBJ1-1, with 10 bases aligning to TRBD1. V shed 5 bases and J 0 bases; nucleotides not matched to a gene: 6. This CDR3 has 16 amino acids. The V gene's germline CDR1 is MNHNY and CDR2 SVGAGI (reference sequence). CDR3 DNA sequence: TGTGCCAGCAGTCTCCGGGACAGGGGTATGAACACTGAAGCTTTCTTT. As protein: CASSLRDRGMNTEAFF.

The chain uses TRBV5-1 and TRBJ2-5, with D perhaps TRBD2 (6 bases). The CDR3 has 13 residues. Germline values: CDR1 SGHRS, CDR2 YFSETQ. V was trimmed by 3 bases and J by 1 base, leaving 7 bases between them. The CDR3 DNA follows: TGCGCCAGCAGCTCCGGGAGCCAAGAGACCCAGTACTTC. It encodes CASSSGSQETQYF.

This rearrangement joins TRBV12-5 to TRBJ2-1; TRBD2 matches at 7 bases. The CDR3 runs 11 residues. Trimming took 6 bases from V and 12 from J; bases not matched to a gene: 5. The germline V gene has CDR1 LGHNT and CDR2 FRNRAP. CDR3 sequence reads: CASGRSGSQFF. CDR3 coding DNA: TGTGCTAGTGGCCGTAGCGGGTCGCAGTTCTTC. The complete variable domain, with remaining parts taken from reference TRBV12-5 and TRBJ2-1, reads DARVTQTPRHKVTEMGQEVTMRCQPILGHNTVFWYRQTMMQGLELLAYFRNRAPLDDSGMPKDRFSAEMPDATLATLKIQPSEPRDSAVYFCASGRSGSQFFGPGTRLTVL.

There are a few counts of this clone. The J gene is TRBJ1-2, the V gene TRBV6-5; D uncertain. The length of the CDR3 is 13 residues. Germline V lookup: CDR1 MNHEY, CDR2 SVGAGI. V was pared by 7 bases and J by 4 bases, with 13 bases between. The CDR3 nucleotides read TGTGCCAGCACCCCTCGGGAGGGCTATGGCTACACCTTC. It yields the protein CASTPREGYGYTF.

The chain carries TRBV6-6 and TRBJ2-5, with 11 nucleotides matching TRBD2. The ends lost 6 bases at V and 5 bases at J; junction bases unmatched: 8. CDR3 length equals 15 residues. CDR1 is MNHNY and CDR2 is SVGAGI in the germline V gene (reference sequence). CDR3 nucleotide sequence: TGTGCCAGCAGCCGCACTAGCGGGGGAGTGGAGACCCAGTACTTC. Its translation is CASSRTSGGVETQYF.

CDR3 bases: TGTGCCAGCTTAGCGCCCTTACCACCTTACGAGCAGTACTTC. It translates to CASLAPLPPYEQYF. The rearrangement uses TRBV27 and TRBJ2-7, with D possibly matching TRBD2 (5 bases). V lost 8 bases to trimming and J lost 4 bases, with 18 bases between them. The CDR3 extends over 14 amino acids. Germline loops: CDR1 MNHEY, CDR2 SMNVEV (reference sequence).

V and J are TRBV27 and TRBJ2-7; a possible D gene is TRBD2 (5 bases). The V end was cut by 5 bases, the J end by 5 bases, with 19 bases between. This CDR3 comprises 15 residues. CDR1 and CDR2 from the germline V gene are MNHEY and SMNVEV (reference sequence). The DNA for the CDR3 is TGTGCCAGCAGTCTTGACACTCTCCCGGGGAACGAGCAGTACTTC. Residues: CASSLDTLPGNEQYF.

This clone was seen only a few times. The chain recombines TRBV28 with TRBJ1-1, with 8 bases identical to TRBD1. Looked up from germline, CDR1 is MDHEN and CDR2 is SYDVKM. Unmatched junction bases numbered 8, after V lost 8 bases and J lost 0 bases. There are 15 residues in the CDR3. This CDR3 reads CASALTGAMNTEAFF. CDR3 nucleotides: TGTGCCAGCGCCTTGACAGGGGCTATGAACACTGAAGCTTTCTTT. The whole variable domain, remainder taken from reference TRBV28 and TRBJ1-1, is DVKVTQSSRYLVKRTGEKVFLECVQDMDHENMFWYRQDPGLGLRLIYFSYDVKMKEKGDIPEGYSVSREKKERFSLILESASTNQTSMYLCASALTGAMNTEAFFGQGTRLTVV.

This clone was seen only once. CDR3 amino acids: CASSPPTDNQPQHF. CDR3 bases: TGCGCCAGCAGCCCGCCGACAGACAATCAGCCCCAGCATTTT. This chain joins TRBV4-1 and TRBJ1-5, with a possible D match to TRBD1 (5 bases). The length of the CDR3 is 14 residues. The V and J ends lost 4 bases and 3 bases respectively, with 10 bases between them. Germline V gene sequence: CDR1 MGHRA, CDR2 YSYEKL.

CDR3 sequence: CASSAGAQRGIAKNIQYF. The CDR3 DNA follows: TGCGCCAGCAGCGCCGGAGCCCAAAGGGGGATAGCCAAAAACATTCAGTACTTC. The chain employs TRBV4-1 and TRBJ2-4; tentative D call: TRBD1 (6 bases). Germline V gene data show CDR1 as MGHRA and CDR2 as YSYEKL. The CDR3 runs 18 residues. V lost 5 bases and J lost 0, with 20 bases in between.

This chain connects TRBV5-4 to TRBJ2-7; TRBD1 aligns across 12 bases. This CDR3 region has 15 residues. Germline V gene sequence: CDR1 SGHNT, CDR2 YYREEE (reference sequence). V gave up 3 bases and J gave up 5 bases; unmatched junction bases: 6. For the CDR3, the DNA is TGTGCCAGCAGCTGGGGGACAGGGGGCTTCGACGAGCAGTACTTC. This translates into CASSWGTGGFDEQYF.